Listed below are T cell receptor beta chains from one sample, sequenced in a study of blood T cell repertoires in COVID-19. Some clones are missing from TCRdb's copy, which holds only in-frame ones; the method was immunoSEQ multiplex PCR. In the table there are roughly 65,000 clones, roughly 90% of which are singletons. Sequenced: peripheral blood. These receptors were taken from a man in his sixties with acute or convalescent COVID-19. Each CDR3 is given without its conserved first and last residue.

>TRBV5-6|TRBJ1-1
ASSFDRNTEAF
>TRBV28|TRBJ1-4
ASSLVSTNEKLF
>TRBV2|TRBJ1-5
ASRSITGVGQPQH
>TRBV6-5|TRBJ2-2
ASRPDRNTGELF
>TRBV6-6|TRBJ1-6
ASGTEFNSPLH
>TRBV2|TRBJ1-1
ASSGDTNTEAF
>TRBV5-1|TRBJ2-1
ASSLSGTNYNEQF
>TRBV18|TRBJ1-2
ASSRRDRASEGYT
>TRBV7-8|TRBJ2-5
ASRRGGTGARETQY
>TRBV5-8|TRBJ1-4
ASSLEWGLDEKLF
>TRBV24-1|TRBJ2-2
ATSDLQDRGRTNTGELF
>TRBV18|TRBJ2-6
ASSPSRGSHSGANVLT
>TRBV2|TRBJ1-5
ASSVNNQPQH